The following is a T cell receptor (beta chain) sequence with its context. Its antigen remains unidentified. These data originate in a study of vaccination and CD4 T cells after COVID-19. CDR3 size: 17 residues. V was clipped by 2 bases and J by 2 bases, with 16 bases between them. Germline CDR1 MNHEY, CDR2 SVGEGT. Treatment denoted: roughly 10-day PBMC culture with coronavirus spike peptide pools or control peptides (ViraFEST assay). The Oncomine TCR Beta short-read assay sequenced DNA from cultured CD4+ T cells. TCRdb independently ran MiXCR on the PCR reads; one entry per CDR3 protein. The sample holds about 10,000 distinct CDR3 sequences, 44% seen once.

Sequencing was carried out using CD4+ T cells from blood, cultured in vitro. The chain joins TRBV6-2 or TRBV6-3 to TRBJ1-5; no clear D. The source is a human donor who had recovered from COVID-19. Here the CDR3 DNA reads TGTGCCAGCAGTTACGGAACCGGCCATGGGGGCAATCAGCCCCAGCATTTT. This translates into CASSYGTGHGGNQPQHF.